The clone carrying this T cell receptor beta chain was picked up a small number of times. What it binds is not known. This sample stems from a study of regulatory T cells in long-lasting Graves disease. Between the trimmed V and J ends, which lost 5 bases and 4 bases, there was a span of 12 bases. The CDR3 is 15 residues long. Germline CDR1 is SGHTA and CDR2 is FQGNSA. Study observations and caveats: Newly diagnosed patients shared 950 to 1,000 public clonotypes; persistent patients shared about 2,700. The study examined only peripheral blood, not thyroid tissue.

With iRepertoire HTBI primers and Arm-PCR of CDR3 regions, TCR beta libraries were built. MiXCR was run by TCRdb on the multiplex PCR reads, yielding one entry per CDR3 protein. Of 450,000 or so distinct CDR3 sequences listed, around a fifth are singletons. Documented time point: persistent/refractory GD, antithyroid drugs over 5 years with positive TRAb. PBMC-extracted RNA yielded the TCR library. The V gene is TRBV7-2, the J gene TRBJ2-6, with D possibly being TRBD1 (5 bases). Source: peripheral blood mononuclear cells (PBMCs), taken when the disease was refractory, from a patient treated with antithyroid drugs. This sequence originates from a female donor with Graves disease. DNA for the CDR3: TGTGCCAGCAGCGTAGGGGAATCCGGGGCCAACGTCCTGACTTTC. Protein product: CASSVGESGANVLTF. Using reference TRBV7-2 and TRBJ2-6 for the parts outside the CDR3, the full variable domain is GAGVSQSPSNKVTEKGKDVELRCDPISGHTALYWYRQSLGQGLEFLIYFQGNSAPDKSGLPSDRFSAERTGGSVSTLTIQRTQQEDSAVYLCASSVGESGANVLTFGAGSRLTVL.